Shown below are 31 T cell receptor beta chains from a single sample sequenced in a study of blood T cell repertoires in COVID-19. Produced via immunoSEQ multiplex PCR; TCRdb's table is partial and in-frame only. This sample has around 40,000 clones; roughly nine tenths occur once, and the top ten carry roughly 6.4%. The sequencing sample was made of peripheral blood. The receptor source for this set is a human donor in a cohort sampled during active COVID-19.

The V and J genes are TRBV27 and TRBJ2-7, with 10 bases lining up with TRBD2. The CDR3 consists of 16 residues. The germline CDR1 and CDR2 sequences are MNHEY and SMNVEV (reference sequence). Trimming cost V 2 bases and J 0 bases; bases outside gene matches: 4. The CDR3 is CASSLKASGSSYEQYF. CDR3 bases: TGTGCCAGCAGTTTAAAGGCTAGCGGGAGCTCCTACGAGCAGTACTTC.

The genes are TRBV12-3 or TRBV12-4 and TRBJ1-2; D might be TRBD1 (5 bases). Trimming removed 1 base from V and 7 bases from J, with 10 bases in between. The CDR3 has 13 amino acids. The CDR3 here is CASSLEGRSGYTF. The DNA for the CDR3 is TGTGCCAGCAGTTTAGAGGGGCGGAGTGGCTACACCTTC.

The V gene is TRBV5-4, the J gene TRBJ2-6; TRBD1 matches 8 bases. Trimming cost V 5 bases and J 0 bases; bases outside gene matches: 4. Per germline, CDR1 SGHNT and CDR2 YYREEE (reference sequence). The CDR3 is 16 residues long. DNA for the CDR3: TGTGCCAGCAGTCGGGACAGGTCCTCTGGGGCCAACGTCCTGACTTTC. This encodes CASSRDRSSGANVLTF.

The chain recombines TRBV4-3 with TRBJ2-4; a weak D match, TRBD1 (5 bases). This CDR3 comprises 14 residues. V lost 1 base and J 8 bases, leaving 12 bases between the germline ends. Germline V CDR1 and CDR2: LGHNA, YSLEER. The DNA for the CDR3 is TGCGCCAGCAGCCAAGCCCAGGGTGTGGACATTCAGTACTTC. It is translated as CASSQAQGVDIQYF.

V is TRBV9 and J is TRBJ2-1, with 10 nucleotides matching TRBD2. Germline V gives CDR1 SGDLS, CDR2 YYNGEE. This CDR3 contains 15 residues. The ends lost 4 bases at V and 4 bases at J; junction bases unmatched: 5. In DNA form, the CDR3 reads TGTGCCAGCAGCATAGCGGGGGGCGGTTACAATGAGCAGTTCTTC. Residues: CASSIAGGGYNEQFF.

The rearrangement links TRBV6-2 or TRBV6-3 to TRBJ2-1; D is undetermined. The CDR3 sequence is 13 residues long. CDR1 MNHEY and CDR2 SVGEGT come from the germline V gene. Between the trimmed V and J ends, which lost 0 bases and 10 bases, there was a span of 10 bases. The CDR3 spells CASSYSSIQEQFF. Here the CDR3 DNA reads TGTGCCAGCAGTTACTCGAGTATACAGGAGCAGTTCTTC.

V is TRBV4-2 and J is TRBJ2-1, with 10 bases fitting TRBD1. CDR1 is LGHNA and CDR2 is YNFKEQ in the germline V gene. After removal of 0 bases from V and 3 bases from J, the junction contained 5 bases not matched to a gene. The CDR3 length is 17 residues. CDR3 protein: CASSQDRDRGVYNEQFF. The CDR3 DNA sequence: TGTGCCAGCAGCCAAGACCGGGACAGGGGCGTCTACAATGAGCAGTTCTTC.

The rearrangement joins TRBV5-5 to TRBJ2-7; the match to TRBD1 covers 12 bases. The CDR3 totals 14 residues. The germline gives CDR1 SGHKS, CDR2 YYEKEE (reference sequence). J lost 8 bases, V lost 4 bases, and 7 bases had no gene match. DNA for the CDR3: TGTGCCAGCAGCCCGCCGGGACAGGGGGCAAAGCAGTACTTC. This codes for CASSPPGQGAKQYF.

The V and J genes are TRBV27 and TRBJ2-1; 7 nucleotides match TRBD2. J gave up 2 bases and V 4 bases, and 2 bases lay outside the gene matches. From germline, CDR1 is MNHEY and CDR2 SMNVEV (reference sequence). The CDR3 covers 14 residues. The CDR3 region has the DNA TGTGCCAGCAGTTCTAGCGGTCCCTACAATGAGCAGTTCTTC. Translated: CASSSSGPYNEQFF.

The chain recombines TRBV4-3 with TRBJ1-2, with a possible D match to TRBD1 (5 bases). The V and J ends lost 0 bases and 13 bases respectively, with 21 bases between them. CDR3 length equals 15 residues. Germline-derived CDR1 and CDR2 are LGHNA and YSLEER. The CDR3 loop reads CASSQELILGGGSTF. In DNA, the CDR3 is TGCGCCAGCAGCCAAGAACTAATCCTTGGGGGGGGATCCACCTTC.

V and J are TRBV5-8 and TRBJ2-3; 8 bases line up with TRBD2. Trimming at V came to 6 bases and at J to 8 bases, leaving 14 bases not matched to a gene. The germline V gene encodes CDR1 SGHTS and CDR2 YDEGEE. The CDR3 spans 15 residues. The CDR3 sequence is CASTGLALSYGTQYF. The CDR3 DNA reads as TGTGCCAGCACCGGACTAGCCCTCTCTTATGGTACGCAGTATTTT.

This clone was observed a few times. This sequence joins TRBV6-2 or TRBV6-3 and TRBJ2-3; a possible D gene is TRBD2 (5 bases). Germline values: CDR1 MNHEY, CDR2 SVGEGT. This CDR3 comprises 14 residues. Trimming removed 2 bases from V and 4 bases from J, with 10 bases in between. CDR3 protein: CASSYPLGADTQYF. The CDR3 DNA reads TGTGCCAGCAGTTACCCACTAGGCGCAGATACGCAGTATTTT.

The count of this clone is one. The chain joins TRBV28 to TRBJ1-1; TRBD1 matches at 8 bases. Germline V gene data show CDR1 as MDHEN and CDR2 as SYDVKM. V shed 6 bases, J shed 11 bases, and the junction held 17 bases outside the gene matches. The CDR3 covers 15 residues. CDR3 sequence (DNA): TGTGCCAGCAGCTCCCCGGGACAGGAGGGAGGTAAGGCTTTCTTT. This gives the protein CASSSPGQEGGKAFF.

This clone appeared a single time. The J gene is TRBJ1-4, the V gene TRBV2; possible D gene TRBD1, 6 bases. The germline V and J ends were trimmed by 11 bases and 2 bases, with 15 bases remaining between them. The length of the CDR3 is 14 residues. From germline, CDR1 is SNHLY and CDR2 FYNNEI. The DNA for the CDR3 is TGTGCCTCCACCGGGAGGGGGACTAATGAAAAACTGTTTTTT. Amino acid sequence: CASTGRGTNEKLFF.

The chain is built from TRBV6-5 and TRBJ2-3; TRBD1 matches 8 bases. The germline V gene has CDR1 MNHEY and CDR2 SVGAGI. The CDR3 totals 15 residues. The ends lost 4 bases at V and 0 bases at J; junction bases unmatched: 3. This CDR3 is CASSWTGPSTDTQYF. In DNA, the CDR3 is TGTGCCAGCAGTTGGACAGGGCCTAGCACAGATACGCAGTATTTT.

The chain has TRBV4-3 and TRBJ1-1; 8 positions match TRBD1. There are 15 residues in the CDR3. Germline V gene sequence: CDR1 LGHNA, CDR2 YSLEER. Trimming took 1 base from V and 6 from J; bases not matched to a gene: 7. CDR3 sequence reads: CASSQVAGGVPEAFF. The CDR3 region has the DNA TGCGCCAGCAGCCAAGTGGCAGGGGGCGTACCTGAAGCTTTCTTT.

The genes are TRBV10-3 and TRBJ1-4, with 7 bases that match TRBD1. With 5 bases clipped from V and 6 bases from J, the junction kept 3 bases outside the gene matches. The germline CDR1 and CDR2 sequences are ENHRY and SYGVKD. The CDR3 has 13 residues. CDR3 sequence (DNA): TGTGCCATCAGTCAGGGGGGAGATGAAAAACTGTTTTTT. Protein sequence: CAISQGGDEKLFF.

This clone was observed once. Here the CDR3 reads CASSRTSGGRDTQYF. The CDR3 nucleotides read TGTGCCAGCAGCCGAACTAGCGGGGGGAGAGATACGCAGTATTTT. This chain links TRBV5-6 with TRBJ2-3; TRBD2 matches at 12 bases. After removal of 4 bases from V and 5 bases from J, the junction contained 5 bases not matched to a gene. The CDR3 has 15 residues. CDR1 and CDR2 from the germline V gene are SGHDT and YYEEEE.

V is TRBV11-2 and J is TRBJ1-6; 7 bases match TRBD1. This CDR3 contains 14 residues. The V gene end was trimmed by 10 bases and the J gene end by 7 bases; junction bases not matched to a gene: 10. Per germline, CDR1 SGHAT and CDR2 FQNNGV. The CDR3 nucleotides read TGTGCCACCCAGCGGGCAGGGGGAAATTCACCCCTCCACTTT. It codes for CATQRAGGNSPLHF. Together with reference TRBV11-2 and TRBJ1-6, the CDR3 gives the full variable domain: EAGVAQSPRYKIIEKRQSVAFWCNPISGHATLYWYQQILGQGPKLLIQFQNNGVVDDSQLPKDRFSAERLKGVDSTLKIQPAKLEDSAVYLCATQRAGGNSPLHFGNGTRLTVT.

The chain uses TRBV7-2 and TRBJ1-2; 7 bases match TRBD1. Germline CDR1 and CDR2: SGHTA and FQGNSA. The CDR3 has 15 residues. Trimming removed 5 bases from V and 6 bases from J; junction bases left unmatched: 12. CDR3 loop: CASSPPGTATNGYTF. The CDR3 nucleotides are TGTGCCAGCAGCCCCCCCGGGACAGCGACCAATGGCTACACCTTC.

The V gene is TRBV4-2, the J gene TRBJ2-5; 11 nucleotides align to TRBD2. With 0 bases clipped from V and 3 bases from J, the junction kept 18 bases outside the gene matches. Germline lookup yields CDR1 LGHNA and CDR2 YNFKEQ. There are 21 residues in the CDR3. The CDR3 DNA reads TGTGCCAGCAGCCAAGAATATTGGACTAGCGGGCCCCCCTCGTACAAAGAGACCCAGTACTTC. Translating it yields CASSQEYWTSGPPSYKETQYF.

The rearrangement uses TRBV27 and TRBJ1-2, with 8 bases lining up with TRBD1. CDR1 MNHEY and CDR2 SMNVEV come from the germline V gene (reference sequence). Unmatched junction bases numbered 4, after V lost 0 bases and J lost 4 bases. This CDR3 spans 15 amino acids. In nucleotides, the CDR3 is TGTGCCAGCAGTTTATCTCCAGGGGGCCGCTATGGCTACACCTTC. It codes for CASSLSPGGRYGYTF.

The rearrangement uses TRBV11-3 and TRBJ2-5; D not certain. The germline V gene encodes CDR1 SGHNT and CDR2 YENEEA. The length of the CDR3 is 13 residues. V gave up 1 base and J gave up 3 bases, with 6 bases separating them. The CDR3 sequence: CASSLGQEETQYF. The DNA for the CDR3 is TGTGCCAGCAGCTTAGGCCAGGAAGAGACCCAGTACTTC.

The V call is TRBV29-1, the J call TRBJ1-2; 11 bases fit TRBD1. The CDR3 totals 13 residues. Germline V gene data show CDR1 as SQVTM and CDR2 as ANQGSEA. As DNA, the CDR3 is TGCAGGGCCGGGACAGGGGGTGTTGATGGCTACACCTTC. Amino acids: CRAGTGGVDGYTF.

The V call is TRBV11-2, the J call TRBJ2-5, with TRBD1 identical over 7 bases. Germline assignment: CDR1 SGHAT and CDR2 FQNNGV. The CDR3 runs to 15 residues. Losses at the gene ends were 5 bases for V and 5 bases for J; bases not matched to a gene: 11. CDR3 protein: CASSQTNRGGETQYF. The CDR3 nucleotides are TGTGCCAGCAGCCAGACTAACAGGGGTGGGGAGACCCAGTACTTC.

CDR3 region: CAWSAGTGKANTDTQYF. The CDR3 bases are TGTGCCTGGTCGGCGGGGACAGGGAAAGCTAACACAGATACGCAGTATTTT. The V gene is TRBV30, the J gene TRBJ2-3, with TRBD1 identical over 9 bases. Germline lookup yields CDR1 GTSNPN and CDR2 SVGIG (reference sequence). CDR3 length: 17 residues. Trimming at V came to 5 bases and at J to 2 bases, leaving 14 bases not matched to a gene.

This chain connects TRBV3-1 (or the pseudogene TRBV3-2) to TRBJ2-7; 10 positions agree with TRBD2. CDR1 and CDR2 (germline): LGHDT, YNNKEL (reference sequence). The CDR3 runs 16 residues. V was pared by 4 bases and J by 4 bases, with 10 bases of the junction left unmatched. The CDR3 coding sequence is TGTGCCAGCAGCCCCGCCCCGGGAGCGGGAGGGTACGAGCAGTACTTC. Its translation: CASSPAPGAGGYEQYF.

The V gene is TRBV6-5, the J gene TRBJ1-1; TRBD1 is a possible D gene (6 bases). Trimming removed 6 bases at V and 4 bases at J, with 15 bases between. The V gene's germline CDR1 is MNHEY and CDR2 SVGAGI. The CDR3 sequence is 14 residues long. CDR3 coding DNA: TGTGCCAGCAGAGTTGAGGGGGGGGGCACTGAAGCTTTCTTT. Translation gives CASRVEGGGTEAFF.

The gene calls are TRBV3-1 (or the pseudogene TRBV3-2) and TRBJ1-2, with 8 bases that match TRBD1. Germline assignment: CDR1 LGHDT and CDR2 YNNKEL (reference sequence). Trimming took 4 bases from V and 4 from J; bases not matched to a gene: 2. The CDR3 consists of 13 residues. The CDR3 protein is CASSPGTGYGYTF. The CDR3 bases are TGTGCCAGCAGCCCCGGGACAGGCTATGGCTACACCTTC.

The chain recombines TRBV27 with TRBJ2-3, with D possibly being TRBD2 (5 bases). The V gene lost 3 bases and the J gene lost 1 base, with 11 bases spanning the gap. Germline-derived CDR1 and CDR2 are MNHEY and SMNVEV (reference sequence). This CDR3 is 15 amino acids long. This chain's CDR3 is CASSFIGGGTDTQYF. The CDR3, as DNA: TGTGCCAGCAGTTTTATTGGAGGTGGCACAGATACGCAGTATTTT.

The chain employs TRBV6-5 and TRBJ1-3; 8 nucleotides agree with TRBD1. Germline CDR1 reads MNHEY; CDR2 reads SVGAGI. CDR3 length: 15 amino acids. The junction had 6 bases not matched to a gene; V was cut back by 6 bases and J by 2 bases. In DNA form, the CDR3 reads TGTGCCAGCAGACAAACAGGGGGACCTGGAAACACCATATATTTT. Amino acids: CASRQTGGPGNTIYF.